These 15 T cell receptor beta chains originate from one sample sequenced in a study of blood T cell repertoires in COVID-19. Sequencing used immunoSEQ multiplex PCR; TCRdb keeps in-frame clones, though not all of them. The profile shows about 130,000 clones, about four fifths of them singletons. The specimen sequenced was peripheral blood. All receptors come from a woman in her sixties or seventies with COVID-19, enrolled during active disease.

This chain uses TRBV2 with TRBJ1-2; perhaps TRBD1 as D (5 bases). In germline, CDR1 is SNHLY, CDR2 FYNNEI. The length of the CDR3 is 14 residues. Trimming cost V 6 bases and J 6 bases, with 17 bases left between them. The CDR3 sequence is CASRMVQGWDGYTF. DNA of the CDR3: TGTGCCAGCAGAATGGTCCAGGGTTGGGATGGCTACACCTTC.

The V call is TRBV4-2, the J call TRBJ2-3; 7 bases are shared with TRBD1. This CDR3 spans 15 amino acids. V trimming: 0 bases; J trimming: 3 bases; junction bases outside the gene matches: 3. The germline CDR1 and CDR2 sequences are LGHNA and YNFKEQ. The CDR3 sequence is CASSQDGRGTDTQYF. CDR3 coding DNA: TGTGCCAGCAGCCAAGACGGCAGGGGGACAGATACGCAGTATTTT.

The chain links TRBV7-3 to TRBJ2-2; D gene unclear. In germline, CDR1 is SGHTA, CDR2 FQGTGA. There are 12 residues in the CDR3. Trimming took off 6 bases at V and 2 bases at J, with 4 bases between the two ends. CDR3 sequence (DNA): TGTGCCAGCAGGCTAAACACCGGGGAGCTGTTTTTT. Amino acid sequence: CASRLNTGELFF.

In this sample, this clone turned up a few times. V and J are TRBV14 and TRBJ1-2, with D tentatively TRBD1 (6 bases). The germline V and J ends were trimmed by 4 bases and 8 bases, with 20 bases remaining between them. This CDR3 has 15 residues. CDR1 and CDR2 (germline): SGHDN, FVKESK. The CDR3 reads CASSPLRAGGGGYTF. The DNA of the CDR3 is TGTGCCAGCAGCCCGTTACGCGCAGGCGGGGGCGGCTACACCTTC.

J is TRBJ2-6 and V is TRBV14; D gene ambiguous. Germline loops: CDR1 SGHDN, CDR2 FVKESK. Trimming removed 3 bases at V and 2 bases at J, with 11 bases between. The CDR3 length is 16 residues. CDR3 DNA: TGTGCCAGCAGCCACCGGGTAGAGACTGGGGCCAACGTCCTGACTTTC. Translated: CASSHRVETGANVLTF. The full variable domain, rest sourced from reference TRBV14 and TRBJ2-6, is EAGVTQFPSHSVIEKGQTVTLRCDPISGHDNLYWYRRVMGKEIKFLLHFVKESKQDESGMPNNRFLAERTGGTYSTLKVQPAELEDSGVYFCASSHRVETGANVLTFGAGSRLTVL.

CDR3 DNA sequence: TGTGCCAGCAGCCAAGATCAGCGCTTATCAAGGTACGAGCAGTACTTC. Its protein product is CASSQDQRLSRYEQYF. The genes are TRBV3-1 (or the pseudogene TRBV3-2) and TRBJ2-7; D gene ambiguous. The germline gives CDR1 LGHDT, CDR2 YNNKEL (reference sequence). CDR3 length equals 16 residues. With 0 bases removed from V and 4 bases from J, the gap between germline ends came to 16 bases.

The chain couples TRBV6-2 or TRBV6-3 to TRBJ2-5; 11 positions agree with TRBD2. V was clipped by 6 bases and J by 4 bases; unmatched bases: 4. The germline gives CDR1 MNHEY, CDR2 SVGEGT. This CDR3 is 14 amino acids long. CDR3 sequence reads: CASSLAGGGETQYF. In DNA form, the CDR3 reads TGTGCCAGCAGCCTAGCGGGGGGCGGAGAGACCCAGTACTTC.

The rearrangement joins TRBV5-8 to TRBJ2-1; the match to TRBD2 covers 8 bases. V gave up 0 bases and J gave up 10 bases; unmatched junction bases: 15. From germline, CDR1 is SGHTS and CDR2 YDEGEE. This CDR3 comprises 17 residues. Written as DNA, the CDR3 is TGTGCCAGCAGCTTGGGAGGACTGGCGGGGGGTCTGAACGAGCAGTTCTTC. Translated, it gives CASSLGGLAGGLNEQFF. Together with reference TRBV5-8 and TRBJ2-1, the CDR3 gives the full variable domain: EAGVTQSPTHLIKTRGQQATLRCSPISGHTSVYWYQQALGLGLQFLLWYDEGEERNRGNFPPRFSGRQFPNYSSELNVNALELEDSALYLCASSLGGLAGGLNEQFFGPGTRLTVL.

This chain connects TRBV7-6 to TRBJ1-2, with 7 nucleotides matching TRBD1. The CDR3 runs 13 residues. Germline assignment: CDR1 SGHVS and CDR2 FNYEAQ. Trimming removed 5 bases from V and 8 bases from J; junction bases left unmatched: 8. CDR3 DNA: TGTGCCAGCAGCCACCGAGACAGGGTGGGCTACACCTTC. Translated, it gives CASSHRDRVGYTF.

As concerns this clone: Other DNA sequences in this sample translate to the same CDR3. The chain links TRBV30 to TRBJ1-2, with D possibly TRBD1 on 6 matching bases. From germline, CDR1 is GTSNPN and CDR2 SVGIG (reference sequence). V was clipped by 5 bases and J by 2 bases, with 15 bases between them. The CDR3 loop spans 14 amino acids. The CDR3 DNA reads as TGTGCCTGGCGCCGGGGGCGGGGGAACTATGGCTACACCTTC. It encodes CAWRRGRGNYGYTF.

This chain connects TRBV6-2 or TRBV6-3 to TRBJ2-7; 8 positions agree with TRBD1. The germline CDR1 and CDR2 sequences are MNHEY and SVGEGT. Trimming at V came to 5 bases and at J to 2 bases, leaving 11 bases not matched to a gene. The CDR3 is 16 amino acids. CDR3 sequence: CASSRSTGASPYEQYF. CDR3 coding DNA: TGTGCCAGCAGTCGTTCGACAGGGGCAAGCCCCTACGAGCAGTACTTC.

This chain joins TRBV9 and TRBJ2-7; D possibly corresponds to TRBD1 (6 bases). This CDR3 comprises 16 residues. The ends were cut back, 6 bases at V and 2 bases at J, with 21 bases in the middle. Germline values: CDR1 SGDLS, CDR2 YYNGEE. The CDR3 DNA follows: TGTGCCAGCACCCCTTCAGAAGAGGGGGTTGCCTACGAGCAGTACTTC. Translation gives CASTPSEEGVAYEQYF.

This chain joins TRBV12-3 or TRBV12-4 and TRBJ2-4; tentatively, D is TRBD1 (5 bases). The ends were cut back, 3 bases at V and 7 bases at J, with 10 bases in the middle. This CDR3 has 13 amino acids. The CDR3 DNA is TGTGCCAGCAGTTTGAACAGGTGGAACATTCAGTACTTC. Residues: CASSLNRWNIQYF.

The chain has TRBV19 and TRBJ1-1; 8 bases match TRBD1. J gave up 1 base and V 5 bases, and 9 bases lay outside the gene matches. Germline V lookup: CDR1 LNHDA, CDR2 SQIVND (reference sequence). The CDR3 is 16 amino acids. The CDR3 here is CASSPRPGQGNTEAFF. DNA for the CDR3: TGTGCCAGTAGTCCTCGCCCCGGACAGGGGAACACTGAAGCTTTCTTT.

The chain couples TRBV6-6 to TRBJ2-4; 9 bases map to TRBD1. V was clipped by 7 bases and J by 6 bases; unmatched bases: 7. This CDR3 has 14 residues. CDR1 is MNHNY, CDR2 SVGAGI, per germline (reference sequence). This chain's CDR3 is CASNTQGAGNIQYF. CDR3 bases: TGTGCCAGCAACACACAGGGGGCAGGAAACATTCAGTACTTC.